The present T cell receptor beta chain was sequenced within a study of tumor-infiltrating lymphocytes in primary liver carcinoma. In the study overall: The neoplasms were of stage T1-T3 N0M0, with dimensions of 4.2 to 10 cm across. There were roughly 3.5 to 7.5 million productive TCRbeta reads per sample, a yield similar across tissue types.

Researchers generated TCR beta cDNA from about 0.5 ug of total RNA, relying on a constant-region primer. Sequencing libraries for TCR beta derived from three nested multiplex PCR rounds that used slightly modified ARM-PCR. TCRdb re-analysed the multiplex PCR reads in MiXCR, keeping a single row per CDR3 protein. The top ten clones hold over 15% of a sample with hundreds of thousands of distinct CDR3 sequences, almost 60% of them seen once. Unsorted whole blood served as the source of blood RNA, and germline DNA was extracted as well. Whole-study findings and limits: The study found tumor-adjacent and tumor-blood pairs overlapped less than tumor region pairs.

Worth noting for this clonotype: The target antigen is unknown.

The clonotype was recovered from a woman between 25 and 40 years old with primary liver carcinoma and hepatitis B virus infection. Sequences were obtained from peripheral blood.

CDR3 amino acids: CASRDVREGTEAFF. CDR3 nucleotides: TGCGCCAGCAGAGACGTAAGGGAGGGCACTGAAGCTTTCTTT. The rearrangement joins TRBV4-1 to TRBJ1-1, with unresolved D. The CDR3 contains 14 residues. Trimming removed 6 bases at V and 4 bases at J, with 15 bases between. Germline V gene data show CDR1 as MGHRA and CDR2 as YSYEKL.